The following is a TCR beta chain sequence with its context. What it recognizes is unknown. This CDR3 spans 18 amino acids. Germline trimming cut 6 bases from V and 1 base from J; bases unmatched to any gene: 11. Germline V gives CDR1 MDHEN, CDR2 SYDVKM. Healthy bone marrow donors made up the donor group. The record originates from a study of cytomegalovirus exposure and HLA in healthy donors. Study-level results: Solely CMV serostatus was available to characterize immune exposure. Because they were indistinguishable, some V segments, including TRBV6-2 and TRBV6-3, were excluded. Productive rates of about 87% or about 30% were seen for most TCR beta V segments in an earlier analysis.

PCR used 60 Vbeta primers and 13 Jbeta primers. This table comes from immunoSEQ multiplex PCR, and its TCRdb copy is limited to in-frame clones, with some not included. The data contain under 80,000 clones, more than 60% of them singletons. The clonotype was recovered from a man aged 50-60 years in good health and CMV-seropositive. The V call is TRBV28, the J call TRBJ2-7; 14 nucleotides match TRBD2. Material for sequencing was PBMCs. The CDR3, as DNA: TGTGCCAGCAGAGGAACCGGACTAGCGGGAGGCACGTCCTACGAGCAGTACTTC. Its protein product is CASRGTGLAGGTSYEQYF.